This T cell receptor (beta chain) was found in a study of OX40 agonist ivuxolimab in advanced cancers. In the study overall: The group had a mean age of around 60 years, ranged from about 23 to 79, and was roughly 80% male. Earlier treatment with anti-PD-1, anti-PD-L1 or anti-CTLA-4 was permitted, and around 43% had received some.

If patients had autoimmune disease history or systemic immunosuppression, they were excluded. Method: immunoSEQ multiplex PCR; TCRdb's copy keeps in-frame clones and lacks some. The table shows 90,000 or so clones, with about 89% occurring only once. V lost 3 bases and J lost 3; bases outside the gene matches: 2. Germline loops: CDR1 GTSNPN, CDR2 SVGIG (reference sequence). The CDR3 has 13 amino acids. The rearrangement joins TRBV30 to TRBJ2-7; TRBD2 aligns across 10 bases. This TCR derives from an adult with an advanced solid tumor such as melanoma, head and neck, liver or kidney cancer. Sequences were derived from CD4+ or CD8+ T cells sorted from blood, sampled in a trial of the OX40 agonist ivuxolimab. CDR3 in amino acids: CAWSVAGGYEQYF. The CDR3 coding sequence is TGTGCCTGGAGCGTAGCGGGGGGCTACGAGCAGTACTTC.